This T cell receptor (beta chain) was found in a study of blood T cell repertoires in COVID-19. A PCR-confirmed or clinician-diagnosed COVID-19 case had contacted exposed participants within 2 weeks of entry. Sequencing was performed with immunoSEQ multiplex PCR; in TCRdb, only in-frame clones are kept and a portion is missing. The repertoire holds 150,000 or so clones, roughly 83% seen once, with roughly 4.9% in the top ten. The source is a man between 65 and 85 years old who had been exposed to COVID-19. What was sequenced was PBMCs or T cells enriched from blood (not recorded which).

The CDR3: CASSELSNYGYTF. Written as DNA, the CDR3 is TGTGCCAGCAGTGAATTATCCAACTATGGCTACACCTTC. The chain joins TRBV25-1 to TRBJ1-2; D gene ambiguous. CDR3 length: 13 amino acids. The V end lost 1 base, the J end lost 2 bases, and 5 bases lay between the germline ends. The germline V gene has CDR1 MGHDK and CDR2 SYGVNS.